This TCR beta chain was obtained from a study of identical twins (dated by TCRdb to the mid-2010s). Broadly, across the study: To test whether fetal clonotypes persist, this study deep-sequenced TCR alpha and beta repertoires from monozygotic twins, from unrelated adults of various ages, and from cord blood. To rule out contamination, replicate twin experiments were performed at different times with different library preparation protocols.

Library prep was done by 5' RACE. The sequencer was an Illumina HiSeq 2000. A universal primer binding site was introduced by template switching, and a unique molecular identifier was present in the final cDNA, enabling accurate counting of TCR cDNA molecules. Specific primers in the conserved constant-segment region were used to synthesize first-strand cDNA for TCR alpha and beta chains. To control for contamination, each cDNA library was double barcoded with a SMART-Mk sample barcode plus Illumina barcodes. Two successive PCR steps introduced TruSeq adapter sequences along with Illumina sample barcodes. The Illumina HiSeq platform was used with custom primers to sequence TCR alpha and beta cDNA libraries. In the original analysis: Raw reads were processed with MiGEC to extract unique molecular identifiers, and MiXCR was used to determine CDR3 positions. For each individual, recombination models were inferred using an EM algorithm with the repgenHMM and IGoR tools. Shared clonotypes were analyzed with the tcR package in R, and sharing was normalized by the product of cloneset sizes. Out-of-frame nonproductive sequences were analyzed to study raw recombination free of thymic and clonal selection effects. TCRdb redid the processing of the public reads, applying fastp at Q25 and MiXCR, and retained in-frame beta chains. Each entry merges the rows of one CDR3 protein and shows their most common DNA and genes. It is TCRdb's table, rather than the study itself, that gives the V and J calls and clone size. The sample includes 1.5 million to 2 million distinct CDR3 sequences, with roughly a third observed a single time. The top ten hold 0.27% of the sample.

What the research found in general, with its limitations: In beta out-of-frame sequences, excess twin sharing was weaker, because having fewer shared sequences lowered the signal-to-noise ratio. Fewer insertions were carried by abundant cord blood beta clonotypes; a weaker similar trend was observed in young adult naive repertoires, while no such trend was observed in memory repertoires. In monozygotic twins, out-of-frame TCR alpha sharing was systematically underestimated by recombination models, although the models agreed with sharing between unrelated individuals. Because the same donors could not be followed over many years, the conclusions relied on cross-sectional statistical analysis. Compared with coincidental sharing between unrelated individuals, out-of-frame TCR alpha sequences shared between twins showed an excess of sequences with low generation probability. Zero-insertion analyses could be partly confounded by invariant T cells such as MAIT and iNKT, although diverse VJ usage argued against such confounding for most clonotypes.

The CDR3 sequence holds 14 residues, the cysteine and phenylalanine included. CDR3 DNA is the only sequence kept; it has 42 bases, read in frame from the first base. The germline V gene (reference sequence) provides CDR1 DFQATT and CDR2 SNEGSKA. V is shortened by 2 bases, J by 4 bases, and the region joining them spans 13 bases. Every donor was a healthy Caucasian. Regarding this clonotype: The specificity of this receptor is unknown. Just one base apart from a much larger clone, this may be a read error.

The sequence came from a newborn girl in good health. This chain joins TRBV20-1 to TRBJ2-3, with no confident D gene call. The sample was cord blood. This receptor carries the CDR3 CSARRWSSPDTQYF. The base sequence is TGCAGTGCTAGACGCTGGTCAAGCCCAGATACGCAGTATTTT.